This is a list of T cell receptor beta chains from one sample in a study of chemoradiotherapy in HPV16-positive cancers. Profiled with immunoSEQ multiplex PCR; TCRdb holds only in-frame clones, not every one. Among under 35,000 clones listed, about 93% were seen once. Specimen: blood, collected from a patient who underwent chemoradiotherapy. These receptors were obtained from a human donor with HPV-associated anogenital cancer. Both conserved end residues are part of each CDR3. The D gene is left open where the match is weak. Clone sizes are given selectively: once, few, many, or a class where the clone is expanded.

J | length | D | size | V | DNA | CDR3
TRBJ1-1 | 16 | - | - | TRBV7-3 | TGTGCCAGCAGCAACAACACAGGGTCCTGGAACACTGAAGCTTTCTTT | CASSNNTGSWNTEAFF
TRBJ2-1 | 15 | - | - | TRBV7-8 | TGTGCCAGCGGCCAGGGGCGGGGGACGAACAATGAGCAGTTCTTC | CASGQGRGTNNEQFF
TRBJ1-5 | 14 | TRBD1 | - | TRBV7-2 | TGTGCCAGCAGCTTAGGGACAGGTAATCAGCCCCAGCATTTT | CASSLGTGNQPQHF
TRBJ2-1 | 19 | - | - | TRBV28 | TGTGCCAGCAGTTTGTTGCTATTTAAGGCGGGGACTTTGCGGAATGAGCAGTTCTTC | CASSLLLFKAGTLRNEQFF
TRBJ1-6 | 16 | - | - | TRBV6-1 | TGTGCCAGCAGTGACGGGGGAAGTTCCTATAATTCACCCCTCCACTTT | CASSDGGSSYNSPLHF
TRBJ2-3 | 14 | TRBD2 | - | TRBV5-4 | TGTGCCAGCAGCATAGGACTAGCGCGAAATACGCAGTATTTT | CASSIGLARNTQYF
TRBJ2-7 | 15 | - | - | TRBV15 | TGTGCCACCAGCAGAGATCGCGCAAACTCCTACGAGCAGTACTTC | CATSRDRANSYEQYF
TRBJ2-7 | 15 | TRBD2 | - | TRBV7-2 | TGTGCCAGCAGCTCGATAGCGGGGGCCACGAGAGAGCAGTACTTC | CASSSIAGATREQYF
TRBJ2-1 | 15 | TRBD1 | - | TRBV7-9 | TGTGCCAGCAGCGCTCCGGGACAGGGAATCAATGAGCAGTTCTTC | CASSAPGQGINEQFF
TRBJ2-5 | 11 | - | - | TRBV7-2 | TGTGCCAGCAGCTTAGGGGGGCCCCAGTACTTC | CASSLGGPQYF
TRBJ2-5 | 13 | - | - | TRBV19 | TGTGCCAGTAGTCCTCTGGTCCAAGAGACCCAGTACTTC | CASSPLVQETQYF
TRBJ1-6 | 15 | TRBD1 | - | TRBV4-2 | TGTGCCAGCAGCCAAGACAGGGGGAAGAATTCACCCCTCCACTTT | CASSQDRGKNSPLHF
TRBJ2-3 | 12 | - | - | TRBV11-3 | TGTGCCAGCAGCTTAGAGGCAGATACGCAGTATTTT | CASSLEADTQYF
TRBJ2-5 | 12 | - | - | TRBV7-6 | TGTGCCAGCAGCTTATCTCGAGAGACCCAGTACTTC | CASSLSRETQYF
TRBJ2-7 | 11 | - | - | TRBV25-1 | TGTGCCAGCAGCGACCTCGAGGAGGCTGACTTC | CASSDLEEADF
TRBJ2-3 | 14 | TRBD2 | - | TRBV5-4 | TGTGCCAGCATGACGGGAGGGGGTGCAGATACGCAGTATTTT | CASMTGGGADTQYF
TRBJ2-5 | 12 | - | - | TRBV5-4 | TGTGCCAGCAGCTTGGCGGGTGAGACCCAGTACTTC | CASSLAGETQYF
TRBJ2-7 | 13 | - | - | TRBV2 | TGTGCCAGCGGGGGGGCAGAGTCCTACGAGCAGTACTTC | CASGGAESYEQYF
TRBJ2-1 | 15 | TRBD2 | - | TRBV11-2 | TGTGCCAGCAGCTTAGCGGGAGGGCCGCGTAATGAGCAGTTCTTC | CASSLAGGPRNEQFF
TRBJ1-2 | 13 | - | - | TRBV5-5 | TGTGCCAGCAGCTTTTCAGGGAACTATGGCTACACCTTC | CASSFSGNYGYTF
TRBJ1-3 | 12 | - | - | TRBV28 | TGTGCCAGCAGTTTATTGGGAAACACCATATATTTT | CASSLLGNTIYF
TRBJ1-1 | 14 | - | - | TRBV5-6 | TGTGCCAGCAGCTACAGGGACATGAACACTGAAGCTTTCTTT | CASSYRDMNTEAFF
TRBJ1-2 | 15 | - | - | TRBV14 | TGTGCCAGCAGCGCACCGGGACTGTCTAACTATGGCTACACCTTC | CASSAPGLSNYGYTF
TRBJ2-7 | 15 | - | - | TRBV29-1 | TGCAGCGTGGCCCCAGCACCCCAGGGATCCTACGAGCAGTACTTC | CSVAPAPQGSYEQYF
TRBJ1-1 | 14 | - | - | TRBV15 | TGTGCCACCAGCAGAGATCTTGGGGGGGCAGAAGCTTTCTTT | CATSRDLGGAEAFF
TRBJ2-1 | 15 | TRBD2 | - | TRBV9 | TGTGCCAGCAGCCCAGTGGGACTAGCCTACAATGAGCAGTTCTTC | CASSPVGLAYNEQFF
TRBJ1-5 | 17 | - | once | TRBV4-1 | TGCGCCAGCAGCCAAGATCAGCAAGGGTCCCTTAATCAGCCCCAGCATTTT | CASSQDQQGSLNQPQHF
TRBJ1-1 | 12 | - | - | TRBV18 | TGTGCCAGCTCACGGCGAGGCACTGAAGCTTTCTTT | CASSRRGTEAFF
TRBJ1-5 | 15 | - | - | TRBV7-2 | TGTGCCAGCAGCGATGGACACCATAGCAATCAGCCCCAGCATTTT | CASSDGHHSNQPQHF
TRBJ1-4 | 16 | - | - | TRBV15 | TGTGCCACCAGCAGAGATCGTGGGACAACTAATGAAAAACTGTTTTTT | CATSRDRGTTNEKLFF
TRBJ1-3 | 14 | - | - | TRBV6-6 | TGTGCCAGCAGTAACTCTAACTCTGGAAACACCATATATTTT | CASSNSNSGNTIYF
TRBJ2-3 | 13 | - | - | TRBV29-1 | TGCAGCGTTGAGGGTAGAAGCACAGATACGCAGTATTTT | CSVEGRSTDTQYF
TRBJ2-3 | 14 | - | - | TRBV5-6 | TGTGCCAGCAGCTTGGCTCCTAGCGCAGATACGCAGTATTTT | CASSLAPSADTQYF
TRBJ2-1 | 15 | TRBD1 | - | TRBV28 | TGTGCCAGCAGTTTAGGGGACAGGGCTTACAATGAGCAGTTCTTC | CASSLGDRAYNEQFF
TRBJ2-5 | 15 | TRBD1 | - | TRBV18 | TGTGCCAGCTCACCGACAGGGGGCCCTGGGGAGACCCAGTACTTC | CASSPTGGPGETQYF
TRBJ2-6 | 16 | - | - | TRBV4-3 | TGCGCCAGCAGCCAAGGTTACAGCTCTGGGGCCAACGTCCTGACTTTC | CASSQGYSSGANVLTF
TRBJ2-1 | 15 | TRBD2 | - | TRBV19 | TGTGCCAGTAGTCCTTCCAGCGGGGGGGCATATGAGCAGTTCTTC | CASSPSSGGAYEQFF
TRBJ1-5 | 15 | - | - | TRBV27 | TGTGCCAGCAGTCTATCCTCCATGGGGGGTCGGCCCCAGCATTTT | CASSLSSMGGRPQHF
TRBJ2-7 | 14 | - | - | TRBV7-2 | TGTGCCAGCAGCTTAGAGTTGAAAACGAACGAGCAGTACTTC | CASSLELKTNEQYF
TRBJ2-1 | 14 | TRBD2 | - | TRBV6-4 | TGTGCCAGCAGTGACGGGACTAGCGGGAATGAGCAGTTCTTC | CASSDGTSGNEQFF
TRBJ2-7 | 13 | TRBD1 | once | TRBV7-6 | TGTGCCAGCAGCTTCGACAGGGATTACGAGCAGTACTTC | CASSFDRDYEQYF
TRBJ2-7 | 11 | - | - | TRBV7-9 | TGTGCCAGCACCGGGGCCTACGAGCAGTACTTC | CASTGAYEQYF
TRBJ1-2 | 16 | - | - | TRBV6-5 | TGTGCCAGCAGTTCAAGGACGCTAATAGCTAACTATGGCTACACCTTC | CASSSRTLIANYGYTF
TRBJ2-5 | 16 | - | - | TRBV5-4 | TGTGCCAGCAGCGGGAAGGCGGGTGTTGGTGGAGCGACCCAGTACTTC | CASSGKAGVGGATQYF
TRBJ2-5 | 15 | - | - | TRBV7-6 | TGTGCCAGCAGCTTTCGTGACAGCTACCAAGAGACCCAGTACTTC | CASSFRDSYQETQYF
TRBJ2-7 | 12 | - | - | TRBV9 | TGTGCCAGCAGCTCCGGGGGCGCCGAGCAGTACTTC | CASSSGGAEQYF
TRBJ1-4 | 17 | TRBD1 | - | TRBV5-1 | TGCGCCAGCAGCTTCTCCTCCGTGGGACAGAGTAATGAAAAACTGTTTTTT | CASSFSSVGQSNEKLFF
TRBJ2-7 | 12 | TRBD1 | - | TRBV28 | TGTGCCAGCAGATGGACAGGGAATGAGCAGTACTTC | CASRWTGNEQYF
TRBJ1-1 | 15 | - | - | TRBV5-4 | TGTGCCAGCAGCTTGGGTGCAGGGGCTTTTACTGAAGCTTTCTTT | CASSLGAGAFTEAFF
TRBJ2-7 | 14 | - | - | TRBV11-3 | TGTGCCAGCAGCCCCGGACACGACTCCTACGAGCAGTACTTC | CASSPGHDSYEQYF
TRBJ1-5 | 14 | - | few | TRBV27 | TGTGCCAGCAGCCGGACCCTCGGGAATCAGCCCCAGCATTTT | CASSRTLGNQPQHF
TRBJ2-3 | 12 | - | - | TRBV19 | TGTGCCAGTACGGACATCACAGATACGCAGTATTTT | CASTDITDTQYF
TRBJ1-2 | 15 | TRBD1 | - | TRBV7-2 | TGTGCCAGCAGCACAGGGACAGGGCTCTCGGGTGGCTACACCTTC | CASSTGTGLSGGYTF
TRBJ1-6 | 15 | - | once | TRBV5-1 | TGCGCCAGCAGCTTTTTACAGGGAGAGAATTCACCCCTCCACTTT | CASSFLQGENSPLHF
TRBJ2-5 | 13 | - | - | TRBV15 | TGTGCCACCAGCAAAGGCGGCCAAGAGACCCAGTACTTC | CATSKGGQETQYF
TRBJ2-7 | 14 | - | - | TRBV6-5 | TGTGCCAGCAGTGGAGACGGAAGATACTACGAGCAGTACTTC | CASSGDGRYYEQYF
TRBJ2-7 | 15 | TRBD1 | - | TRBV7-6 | TGTGCCAGCAGCTCGGGACAGGGGAGAACCTACGAGCAGTACTTC | CASSSGQGRTYEQYF
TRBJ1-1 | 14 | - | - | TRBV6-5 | TGTGCCAGCAGTAGAACTTACGGGAACACTGAAGCTTTCTTT | CASSRTYGNTEAFF